The clone carrying this TCR beta chain showed up just a few times. No antigen is known for it. This specimen belongs to a study of T cells in Graves' hyperthyroidism and ophthalmopathy. The CDR3 is made up of 13 amino acids. Germline V gene data show CDR1 as LNHNV and CDR2 as YYDKDF (reference sequence). The V end was cut by 6 bases, the J end by 4 bases, with 11 bases between. From RNA transcripts, TCR beta CDR3 regions were amplified. TCR CDR3 underwent first-round RT-PCR with the HTBI primer set. TCRdb itself ran the multiplex PCR reads through MiXCR, one entry per CDR3 protein. The data hold some 720,000 distinct CDR3 sequences, with about a sixth observed a single time. A lack of ophthalmopathy progression within 18 months defined stable Graves' hyperthyroidism. Newly diagnosed hyperthyroidism patients aged 18 to 65 years had disease lasting under 2 months. PBMCs were derived from about 10 ml fresh peripheral blood.

Study-wide results and limits: The model's output predicted ophthalmopathy at a median of 6.5 months prior to onset.

The clonotype comes from a man aged 18 to 35 with Graves' hyperthyroidism. The chain combines TRBV15 with TRBJ2-3, with D uncertain. The sample taken for sequencing was blood. CDR3 in amino acids: CATSIGTADTQYF. CDR3 nucleotide sequence: TGTGCCACCAGTATAGGTACCGCAGATACGCAGTATTTT. Based on the CDR3 plus reference TRBV15 and TRBJ2-3, the full variable domain is DAMVIQNPRYQVTQFGKPVTLSCSQTLNHNVMYWYQQKSSQAPKLLFHYYDKDFNNEADTPDNFQSRRPNTSFCFLDIRSPGLGDTAMYLCATSIGTADTQYFGPGTRLTVL.